This entry lists 28 T cell receptor beta chains sequenced from one sample in a study of T cell responses to AZD1222 COVID-19 vaccine. The repertoire was sequenced with immunoSEQ multiplex PCR; TCRdb's copy has only in-frame clones and lacks some. This sample has 200,000 or so clones; approximately 90% occur once, and the top ten carry 5% to 7.5%. The sample consisted of peripheral blood, taken on day 0 of AZD1222 vaccination. The source of these receptors is an adult in good health.

In DNA form, the CDR3 reads TGTGCCAGCCGAAGACTGGGGAGCAACAATCAGCCCCAGCATTTT. This sequence encodes CASRRLGSNNQPQHF. The chain couples TRBV6-5 to TRBJ1-5; the D is unclear. V was trimmed by 8 bases and J by 3 bases, leaving 17 bases between them. CDR3 length: 15 residues. CDR1 is MNHEY and CDR2 is SVGAGI in the germline V gene.

V is TRBV28 and J is TRBJ1-5; the D gene is possibly TRBD1 (5 bases). Trimming cost V 5 bases and J 1 base, with 15 bases left between them. CDR1 MDHEN and CDR2 SYDVKM come from the germline V gene. This CDR3 contains 16 residues. CDR3 in DNA: TGTGCCAGCAGTCCCCGGGGGTTGAGGAGCAATCAGCCCCAGCATTTT. This sequence encodes CASSPRGLRSNQPQHF.

The gene calls are TRBV7-2 and TRBJ2-1; 10 bases match TRBD2. With V trimmed by 4 bases and J by 4 bases, 4 bases remained unmatched. Germline V gives CDR1 SGHTA, CDR2 FQGNSA. The CDR3 consists of 15 residues. CDR3 protein: CASSWSGLAYNEQFF. DNA of the CDR3: TGTGCCAGCAGCTGGTCGGGACTAGCGTACAATGAGCAGTTCTTC.

The chain recombines TRBV28 with TRBJ1-2; TRBD1 agrees at 7 bases. The V and J ends lost 11 bases and 7 bases, in that order; junction bases with no gene match: 7. CDR1 is MDHEN and CDR2 is SYDVKM in the germline V gene. The CDR3 has 11 residues. The CDR3 sequence: CALRGGLGYTF. Written as DNA, the CDR3 is TGTGCCCTCAGAGGGGGCCTTGGCTACACCTTC.

The chain employs TRBV3-1 (or the pseudogene TRBV3-2) and TRBJ1-5, with D uncertain. The CDR3 covers 16 residues. Trimming pared 2 bases from V and 1 base from J, leaving 12 bases between. The V gene's germline CDR1 is LGHDT and CDR2 YNNKEL (reference sequence). CDR3 nucleotide sequence: TGTGCCAGCAGCCAAAAACACTCATCGAGCAATCAGCCCCAGCATTTT. Translation gives CASSQKHSSSNQPQHF.

The V gene is TRBV6-1, the J gene TRBJ1-6, with 7 bases lining up with TRBD1. The ends lost 3 bases at V and 7 bases at J; junction bases unmatched: 6. This CDR3 spans 15 amino acids. Germline V gene sequence: CDR1 MNHNS, CDR2 SASEGT. DNA for the CDR3: TGTGCCAGCAGTGACCGACAGGGAGGGAATTCACCCCTCCACTTT. Translated, it gives CASSDRQGGNSPLHF.

The chain employs TRBV30 and TRBJ1-2; TRBD1 matches at 7 bases. J was trimmed by 6 bases and V by 0 bases; bases with no gene match: 4. There are 13 residues in the CDR3. The germline CDR1 and CDR2 sequences are GTSNPN and SVGIG (reference sequence). In nucleotides, the CDR3 is TGTGCCTGGAGTGTCCTAGGGGGCCATGGCTACACCTTC. It yields the protein CAWSVLGGHGYTF.

The genes are TRBV11-2 and TRBJ1-2, with D possibly matching TRBD1 (5 bases). Germline CDR1 SGHAT, CDR2 FQNNGV. The CDR3 is 16 amino acids. Trimming took 1 base from V and 6 from J, leaving 18 bases between them. DNA for the CDR3: TGTGCCAGCAGCTTAGGTCTCAGGGTAGGCTTTGATGGCTACACCTTC. Protein sequence: CASSLGLRVGFDGYTF.

The chain has TRBV28 and TRBJ1-2; TRBD1 might be the D (6 bases). Germline CDR1 is MDHEN and CDR2 is SYDVKM. V was trimmed by 11 bases and J by 6 bases, leaving 16 bases between them. The CDR3 runs to 12 residues. The CDR3 loop reads CADYRDGNGYTF. CDR3 in DNA: TGTGCCGATTACAGGGACGGGAATGGCTACACCTTC.

The chain uses TRBV5-5 and TRBJ1-4, with a tentative D call TRBD1 (5 bases). The V gene lost 1 base and the J gene lost 0 bases, with 13 bases spanning the gap. The CDR3 contains 17 residues. Germline CDR1 is SGHKS and CDR2 is YYEKEE (reference sequence). In DNA, the CDR3 is TGTGCCAGCAGCTTGAGGGGCAGCGCCGCAACTAATGAAAAACTGTTTTTT. Translated, it gives CASSLRGSAATNEKLFF.

This clone has only one observation. The chain couples TRBV2 to TRBJ2-7; 9 bases map to TRBD1. This CDR3 region has 15 residues. V shed 7 bases and J 0 bases; nucleotides not matched to a gene: 7. CDR1 and CDR2 (germline): SNHLY, FYNNEI. The CDR3 coding sequence is TGTGCCAGCAAACAGGGGGCACAGAGCTCCTACGAGCAGTACTTC. It translates to CASKQGAQSSYEQYF.

The V call is TRBV6-1, the J call TRBJ1-2, with 9 bases identical to TRBD1. V gave up 2 bases and J gave up 3 bases; unmatched junction bases: 7. CDR1 and CDR2 (germline): MNHNS, SASEGT. The CDR3 has 16 amino acids. CDR3 sequence reads: CASSELGGQGDYGYTF. CDR3 nucleotide sequence: TGTGCCAGCAGTGAATTGGGGGGACAGGGTGACTATGGCTACACCTTC.

The chain carries TRBV19 and TRBJ2-1; 12 positions match TRBD2. This CDR3 contains 20 residues. V shed 6 bases and J 3 bases; nucleotides not matched to a gene: 18. CDR1 LNHDA and CDR2 SQIVND come from the germline V gene (reference sequence). CDR3 DNA sequence: TGTGCCAGTAGCCCCTCCGCCCCGAAACTAGCGGGAGGTAACTACAATGAGCAGTTCTTC. This codes for CASSPSAPKLAGGNYNEQFF.

This clone was counted only a few times. V usage is TRBV6-5 and J usage is TRBJ1-2, with 7 bases lining up with TRBD1. CDR1 is MNHEY, CDR2 SVGAGI, per germline. With 0 bases clipped from V and 4 bases from J, the junction kept 2 bases outside the gene matches. The CDR3 has 14 residues. The chain's CDR3 is CASSYSSGGYGYTF. As DNA, the CDR3 is TGTGCCAGCAGTTACTCCTCAGGGGGCTATGGCTACACCTTC.

This clone was detected once. CDR3 DNA sequence: TGTGCCAGCAGCCATGAGAGGACAGATAACTATGGCTACACCTTC. Its translation is CASSHERTDNYGYTF. The genes are TRBV4-2 and TRBJ1-2, with D maybe TRBD1 (6 bases). Germline CDR1 is LGHNA and CDR2 is YNFKEQ. The CDR3 loop spans 15 amino acids. V was shortened by 3 bases and J by 1 base, with 12 bases between the two germline ends.

CDR3 protein: CASNQRPGTAYGYTF. The CDR3 DNA reads as TGTGCCAGCAACCAACGCCCCGGGACAGCCTATGGCTACACCTTC. The gene calls are TRBV7-2 and TRBJ1-2, with 7 bases that match TRBD1. With 7 bases clipped from V and 4 bases from J, the junction kept 12 bases outside the gene matches. CDR3 length: 15 amino acids. Germline V lookup: CDR1 SGHTA, CDR2 FQGNSA.

The CDR3 protein is CASTEVQGGYTF. CDR3 nucleotide sequence: TGTGCCAGCACCGAGGTCCAGGGAGGCTACACCTTC. J is TRBJ1-2 and V is TRBV2, with a weak D call TRBD1 (5 bases). Per germline, CDR1 SNHLY and CDR2 FYNNEI. The CDR3 totals 12 residues. V shed 7 bases and J shed 8 bases, with 14 bases lying between them.

The genes are TRBV5-4 and TRBJ2-7; possibly TRBD1 for D (6 bases). The V end was cut by 4 bases, the J end by 6 bases, with 11 bases between. Germline CDR1 reads SGHNT; CDR2 reads YYREEE (reference sequence). This CDR3 is built from 12 residues. Written as DNA, the CDR3 is TGTGCCAGCAGCCTTACAGGGAGCGAGCAGTACTTC. Protein: CASSLTGSEQYF.

This chain uses TRBV29-1 with TRBJ2-5; D is possibly TRBD2 (6 bases). CDR1 and CDR2 (germline): SQVTM, ANQGSEA. This CDR3 region has 9 residues. The V end lost 6 bases, the J end lost 13 bases, and 12 bases lay between the germline ends. The CDR3 loop is CSVGTPAYF. The CDR3 DNA is TGCAGCGTCGGGACTCCTGCGTACTTC. Together with reference TRBV29-1 and TRBJ2-5, the CDR3 gives the full variable domain: SAVISQKPSRDICQRGTSLTIQCQVDSQVTMMFWYRQQPGQSLTLIATANQGSEATYESGFVIDKFPISRPNLTFSTLTVSNMSPEDSSIYLCSVGTPAYFGPGTRLLVL.

The chain employs TRBV21-1 and TRBJ1-2; no check of the table's D call, TRBD1, against the DNA was made. TRBV21-1 is given as a pseudogene. CDR3 length equals 16 residues. The CDR3 region is CASSPLWHTTNYGYTF. The CDR3 region has the DNA TGTGCCAGCAGCCCGCTTTGGCACACCACTAACTATGGCTACACCTTC.

The chain carries TRBV7-2 and TRBJ2-1; 7 nucleotides align to TRBD2. The CDR3 extends over 15 amino acids. Germline V gives CDR1 SGHTA, CDR2 FQGNSA. Germline trimming cut 6 bases from V and 6 bases from J; bases unmatched to any gene: 11. CDR3 in DNA: TGTGCCAGCAGATTACCGGGGCTAGCGGTCAATGAGCAGTTCTTC. Its translation is CASRLPGLAVNEQFF. The full variable domain, with the rest looked up from reference TRBV7-2 and TRBJ2-1, is GAGVSQSPSNKVTEKGKDVELRCDPISGHTALYWYRQSLGQGLEFLIYFQGNSAPDKSGLPSDRFSAERTGGSVSTLTIQRTQQEDSAVYLCASRLPGLAVNEQFFGPGTRLTVL.

The V gene is TRBV12-5, the J gene TRBJ2-1, with TRBD1 as a possible D gene (5 bases). Germline V lookup: CDR1 LGHNT, CDR2 FRNRAP. The CDR3 sequence is 14 residues long. V shed 5 bases and J shed 8 bases, with 16 bases lying between them. DNA for the CDR3: TGTGCTAGTGGTCCCCCGGCAGGGTTATATGAGCAGTTCTTC. This codes for CASGPPAGLYEQFF.

As concerns this clone: The junction shows a germline mismatch at one end, possibly a read error. V is TRBV14 and J is TRBJ1-6, with 8 nucleotides matching TRBD1. The germline CDR1 and CDR2 sequences are SGHDN and FVKESK. This CDR3 is 13 amino acids long. CDR3 protein: CASRQDRGAPLHF. The DNA for the CDR3 is TGTGCCAGCAGACAAGACAGGGGAGCACCCCTCCACTTT. The full variable domain, completed using reference TRBV14 and TRBJ1-6, is EAGVTQFPSHSVIEKGQTVTLRCDPISGHDNLYWYRRVMGKEIKFLLHFVKESKQDESGMPNNRFLAERTGGTYSTLKVQPAELEDSGVYFCASRQDRGAPLHFGNGTRLTVT.

The V call is TRBV4-1, the J call TRBJ2-7, with D tentatively TRBD2 (6 bases). Germline V gene lookup returns CDR1 MGHRA and CDR2 YSYEKL. The V and J ends lost 1 base and 4 bases respectively, with 11 bases between them. The CDR3 loop spans 14 amino acids. Written as DNA, the CDR3 is TGCGCCAGCAGCCAAGGGGGACTCGGATACGAGCAGTACTTC. Its protein is CASSQGGLGYEQYF.

The chain carries TRBV13 and TRBJ1-3; D perhaps matches TRBD1 (6 bases). This CDR3 comprises 15 residues. Germline CDR1 is PRHDT and CDR2 is FYEKMQ (reference sequence). The V gene lost 3 bases and the J gene lost 1 base, with 10 bases spanning the gap. The CDR3 nucleotides read TGTGCCAGCAGCTTCGTCACAGGGTCTGGAAACACCATATATTTT. Protein product: CASSFVTGSGNTIYF.

This clone has just a few counts. The rearrangement uses TRBV5-1 and TRBJ1-4; D perhaps matches TRBD1 (6 bases). Trimming removed 4 bases from V and 8 bases from J, with 18 bases in between. This CDR3 has 15 residues. Per germline, CDR1 SGHRS and CDR2 YFSETQ. CDR3 amino acids: CASSPRTDLGEKLFF. The CDR3 DNA reads as TGCGCCAGCAGCCCTAGGACAGACCTTGGGGAAAAACTGTTTTTT.

The rearrangement uses TRBV19 and TRBJ2-7; 12 bases fit TRBD1. J gave up 7 bases and V 4 bases, and 11 bases lay outside the gene matches. From germline, CDR1 is LNHDA and CDR2 SQIVND (reference sequence). The CDR3 totals 16 residues. Here the CDR3 DNA reads TGTGCCAGTAGTAGAGAGCCGGGACAGGGGGCTCGTGAGCAGTACTTC. As protein: CASSREPGQGAREQYF.

This sequence joins TRBV6-1 and TRBJ1-2; D is ambiguous. This CDR3 has 15 amino acids. V lost 2 bases and J lost 1, with 11 bases in between. Germline V gene sequence: CDR1 MNHNS, CDR2 SASEGT. The CDR3 spells CASSEMAFLNYGYTF. CDR3 DNA: TGTGCCAGCAGTGAAATGGCTTTTCTTAACTATGGCTACACCTTC.